The T cell receptor beta chain described here comes from a study of OX40 agonist ivuxolimab in advanced cancers. At the level of the study: Checkpoint inhibitors had been given previously to approximately 40% of patients. Study-level results: Partial responders receiving 0.1-3.0 mg/kg showed among the lowest clonal expansion.

The CDR3 sequence is 15 residues long. From germline, CDR1 is MNHEY and CDR2 SMNVEV (reference sequence). V lost 7 bases and J lost 2, with 15 bases in between. TCRdb's table, derived via immunoSEQ multiplex PCR, lists solely in-frame clones and lacks some. This sample has 80,000 or so clones, with roughly 89% found just once. Systemic immunosuppression or autoimmune disease history was grounds to exclude patients. About this clone itself: Its antigen is currently unknown.

The chain recombines TRBV27 with TRBJ1-5, with D unclear. This clonotype was obtained from an adult with an advanced solid tumor such as melanoma, head and neck, liver or kidney cancer. This sample comprised CD4+ or CD8+ T cells sorted from blood, obtained in a trial of the OX40 agonist ivuxolimab. The CDR3 here is CASNPAGWGNQPQHF. The CDR3 region has the DNA TGTGCCAGCAACCCCGCAGGTTGGGGCAATCAGCCCCAGCATTTT.